The T cell receptor (beta chain) under discussion was sequenced for a study of CD8+CD57+ T cells in acquired aplastic anemia. Using genomic DNA as the template, TCR beta VDJ and CDR3 profiling was carried out. TCRdb re-called the reads through MiXCR, storing one row per CDR3 protein. Among about 470,000 distinct CDR3 sequences, more than 25% were seen once, and the ten largest hold around 0.82%. Patients picked for sequencing had shown CD8+CD57+ cell expansion detected by flow cytometry. V gave up 8 bases and J gave up 7 bases, with 17 bases separating them. The CDR3 extends over 13 amino acids. The V gene's germline CDR1 is MNHEY and CDR2 SMNVEV (reference sequence).

The clonotype was recovered from a human donor with aplastic anemia. Material: sorted CD4+, CD8+, or CD8+CD57+ T cells (not recorded which) from PBMCs. The chain employs TRBV27 and TRBJ1-2, with D possibly matching TRBD1 (5 bases). Here the CDR3 DNA reads TGTGCCAGCGGGTCGGGACCATTTGGTGGCTACACCTTC. This codes for CASGSGPFGGYTF.